This TCR beta chain was captured in a study of blood T cells in healthy people across ages. The CDR3 totals 17 residues. J was trimmed by 2 bases and V by 6 bases; bases with no gene match: 7. CDR1 and CDR2 (germline): MNHNS, SASEGT. Primers used in a second PCR of about 6 to 11 cycles were a sample-barcoded 5' primer and a J-beta primer mix. TCRdb re-called the 5' RACE reads with MiXCR, one entry per CDR3 protein. Among 1 million to 1.2 million distinct CDR3 sequences listed, more than 30% were seen once. Material for sequencing was blood. The clonotype originates from a man younger than 35 in good health. This chain uses TRBV6-1 with TRBJ2-1; TRBD2 aligns across 13 bases. The CDR3 nucleotides read TGTGCCAGCAGAGGGACTAGCGGGGACGACGCCTACAATGAGCAGTTCTTC. The encoded protein is CASRGTSGDDAYNEQFF.